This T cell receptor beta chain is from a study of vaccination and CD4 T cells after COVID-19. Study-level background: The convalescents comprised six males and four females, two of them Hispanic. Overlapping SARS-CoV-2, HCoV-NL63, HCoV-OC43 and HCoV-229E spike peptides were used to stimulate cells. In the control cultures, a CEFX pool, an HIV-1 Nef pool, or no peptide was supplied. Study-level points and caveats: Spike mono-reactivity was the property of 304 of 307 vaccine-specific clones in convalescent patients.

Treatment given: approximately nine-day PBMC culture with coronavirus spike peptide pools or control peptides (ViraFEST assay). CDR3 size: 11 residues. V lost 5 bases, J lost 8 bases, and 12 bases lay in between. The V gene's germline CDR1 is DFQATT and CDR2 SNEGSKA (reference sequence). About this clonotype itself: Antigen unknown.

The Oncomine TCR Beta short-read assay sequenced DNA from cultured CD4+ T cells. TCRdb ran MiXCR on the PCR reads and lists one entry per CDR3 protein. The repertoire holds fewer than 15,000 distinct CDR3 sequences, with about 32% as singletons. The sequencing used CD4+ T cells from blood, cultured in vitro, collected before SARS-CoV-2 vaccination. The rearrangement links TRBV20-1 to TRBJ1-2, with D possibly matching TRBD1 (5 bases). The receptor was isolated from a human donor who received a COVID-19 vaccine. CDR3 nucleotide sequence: TGCAGTGCTTATGACAGCCACGGCTACACCTTC. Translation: CSAYDSHGYTF.